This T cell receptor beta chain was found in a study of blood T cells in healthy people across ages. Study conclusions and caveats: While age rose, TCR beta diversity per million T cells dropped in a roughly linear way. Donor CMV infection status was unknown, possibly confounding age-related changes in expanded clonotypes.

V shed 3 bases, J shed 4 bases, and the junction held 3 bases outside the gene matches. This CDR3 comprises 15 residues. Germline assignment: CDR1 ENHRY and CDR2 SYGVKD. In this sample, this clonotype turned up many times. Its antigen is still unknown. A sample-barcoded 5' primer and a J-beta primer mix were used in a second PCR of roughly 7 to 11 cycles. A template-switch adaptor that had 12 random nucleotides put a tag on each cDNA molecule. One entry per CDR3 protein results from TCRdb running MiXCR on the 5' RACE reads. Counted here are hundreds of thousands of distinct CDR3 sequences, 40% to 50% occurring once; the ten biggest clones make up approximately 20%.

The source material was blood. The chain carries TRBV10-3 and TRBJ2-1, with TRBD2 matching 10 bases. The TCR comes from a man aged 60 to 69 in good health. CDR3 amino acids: CAISDRTSGYNEQFF. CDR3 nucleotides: TGTGCCATCAGTGATCGGACTAGCGGTTACAATGAGCAGTTCTTC.